This T cell receptor (beta chain) was recovered during a study of blood T cell repertoires in COVID-19 (TCRdb year 2020). For the wider study: Collaborator samples came from the United States, Italy and Spain and covered acute and convalescent phases of COVID-19. The material from the prospective study consisted of cDNA or gDNA derived from T cells, B-cell-depleted T cells, or PBMCs. Deeply sampled blood TCRbeta repertoires from subjects exposed to, actively infected with, or recovered from COVID-19 were included in the dataset. The repertoires were released in a freely available public database intended as a resource for research on the immune response to SARS-CoV-2. The samples were drawn from the first 160 participants of the ongoing ImmuneRACE study and from over 950 subjects provided by 6 global collaborators. The sample metadata nearly always contained a de-identified subject ID, COVID-19 status, age in years and sex. Where available, HLA class I and class II types were taken from metadata supplied by the sample provider and were not determined by assay-based typing.

Turning to this clone: It has no known antigen specificity. Per-nucleotide qualities are absent, and no much larger clonotype sits a single base away.

What the authors observed across the whole study: Clinical and demographic metadata were provided uncurated, with the amount varying by source and participant.

A second Seattle source provided samples from volunteer blood donors who had recovered from COVID-19. The collaborating institutions used their own protocols to collect whole blood in K2EDTA tubes. For TCRbeta analysis, collaborators shipped samples in one of three forms: frozen whole blood, isolated PBMCs, or DNA extracted from either of those sample types. The immunoSEQ Assay, a bias-controlled multiplex PCR, was used to amplify TCRbeta CDR3 regions from genomic DNA. The study's processing was this. Within the assay, amplification of reference gene primers was used to estimate how many nucleated cells each sample contained. To quantify the absolute abundance of each unique TCRbeta CDR3 rearrangement, sequence reads were collapsed and filtered. For each sample, productive Simpson clonality was calculated as the square root of Simpson's diversity index across productive rearrangements. TCRdb's version of the immuneACCESS table is confined to in-frame rearrangements and falls short of the full clone set. An unresolved V gene accounts for under half of the shortfall where checked; the remainder is of unknown origin. The V and J calls and clone size come from that table; D and trimming were worked out from the DNA. The sample table holds roughly 350,000 clones, of which 91% were seen once. The top ten clonotypes cover about 3.5% of the sample.

Sequencing used peripheral blood. The sequence came from a woman aged 18-29 years who had recovered from COVID-19.

CDR3 protein: CASSHGDRERGTEAFF. The nucleotide sequence reads TGCGCCAGCAGCCATGGGGACAGGGAACGGGGCACTGAAGCTTTCTTT. This receptor chain uses TRBV4-3 and TRBJ1-1; TRBD1 lines up with 9 middle nucleotides. As encoded in the germline V gene, CDR1 is LGHNA while CDR2 is YSLEER. Trimming leaves V shorter by 3 bases and J shorter by 4 bases, with the junction holding 9 bases beyond the gene matches. From the cysteine up to the phenylalanine, the CDR3 has a length of 16 residues. Only the CDR3 DNA stays, 48 bases, in frame from base 1.